Listed here is a single T cell receptor (beta chain). Its cognate antigen is unknown. The protocol was immunoSEQ multiplex PCR, while the TCRdb copy is restricted to in-frame clones and leaves out a portion. The repertoire holds some 35,000 clones, with approximately 92% as singletons. These data come from a study of T cells in localized non-small cell lung cancer. Overall study findings and caveats: The greatest T cell clonality was found in uninvolved adjacent lung (higher than in tumor). Heterogeneity stays possible, as sequencing covered only one tumor region. In the blood, greater T cell density corresponded to longer overall survival.

Here the sequenced sample was peripheral blood, taken before any cancer treatment. The TCR sequence derives from a female donor older than 55 with stage I lung adenocarcinoma.

CDR3 nucleotides: TGCAGCGCCGATCCGGGACAGGGGGCTTCCCGGTACTTC. This gives the protein CSADPGQGASRYF. The chain combines TRBV29-1 with TRBJ2-5, with TRBD1 matching 12 bases. This CDR3 contains 13 residues. Germline V lookup: CDR1 SQVTM, CDR2 ANQGSEA. Trimming took 7 bases from V and 13 from J; bases not matched to a gene: 13. The whole variable domain, remainder taken from reference TRBV29-1 and TRBJ2-5, is SAVISQKPSRDICQRGTSLTIQCQVDSQVTMMFWYRQQPGQSLTLIATANQGSEATYESGFVIDKFPISRPNLTFSTLTVSNMSPEDSSIYLCSADPGQGASRYFGPGTRLLVL.